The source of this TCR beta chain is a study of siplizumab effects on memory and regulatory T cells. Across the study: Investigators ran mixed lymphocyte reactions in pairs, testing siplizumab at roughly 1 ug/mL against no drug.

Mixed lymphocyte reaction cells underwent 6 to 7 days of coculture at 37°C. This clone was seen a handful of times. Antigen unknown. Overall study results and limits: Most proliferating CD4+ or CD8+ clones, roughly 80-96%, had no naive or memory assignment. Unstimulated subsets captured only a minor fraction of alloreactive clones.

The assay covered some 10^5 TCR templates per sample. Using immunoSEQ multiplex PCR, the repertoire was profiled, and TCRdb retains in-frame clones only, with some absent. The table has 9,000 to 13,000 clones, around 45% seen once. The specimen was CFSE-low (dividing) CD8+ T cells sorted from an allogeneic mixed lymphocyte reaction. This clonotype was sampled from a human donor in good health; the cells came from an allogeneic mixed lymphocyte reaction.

The CDR3 DNA reads TGTGCCAGCACCTGGACTAGCGGGGGGGCTTGGAAAAACAATGAGCAGTTCTTC. It encodes CASTWTSGGAWKNNEQFF. The chain links TRBV2 to TRBJ2-1; 15 bases are shared with TRBD2. The CDR3 is 18 residues long. The ends lost 7 bases at V and 5 bases at J; junction bases unmatched: 12. Germline CDR1 and CDR2: SNHLY and FYNNEI.